These T cell receptor beta chains were read from a single sample in a study of STAT5B mutations in CD4+ large granular lymphocyte leukemia. Measured with immunoSEQ multiplex PCR; TCRdb has only the in-frame clones, and not every one. The sample includes tens of thousands of clones, around 82% of them seen just once. Sequencing was carried out using CD4+ T cells from blood buffy coats. These receptors came from a human donor in good health. The CDR3 runs from the conserved cysteine through the conserved F or W. A D gene is named only where the DNA matches it firmly. Expanded clones get a size class; other rows say once, few or many, or leave the size out.

>.|TRBV11-3|TRBJ2-4|TRBD1
CASSLGQGLAKNIQYF
TGTGCCAGCAGCTTAGGACAGGGTTTAGCCAAAAACATTCAGTACTTC
>.|TRBV19|TRBJ2-7|TRBD2
CASSLRLAGFYEQYF
TGTGCCAGTAGTCTCAGGCTAGCGGGCTTCTACGAGCAGTACTTC
>.|TRBV7-8|TRBJ2-6|.
CASSLIRASGANVLTF
TGTGCCAGCAGCTTAATTAGGGCCTCTGGGGCCAACGTCCTGACTTTC
>.|TRBV15|TRBJ2-7|.
CATSRGVSSPHEQYF
TGTGCCACCAGCAGAGGGGTTTCTAGCCCCCACGAGCAGTACTTC
>.|TRBV5-1|TRBJ1-5|.
CASSWDSNQPQHF
TGCGCCAGCAGCTGGGATAGCAATCAGCCCCAGCATTTT
>.|TRBV19|TRBJ2-1|.
CATTRRDIRYNEQFF
TGTGCCACTACAAGGCGCGATATTCGGTACAATGAGCAGTTCTTC
>.|TRBV7-9|TRBJ1-1|.
CASSSQGNTEAFF
TGTGCCAGCAGCAGTCAGGGAAACACTGAAGCTTTCTTT
>once|TRBV6-5|TRBJ2-7|.
CASSSQQGEQYF
TGTGCCAGCAGTTCCCAACAAGGCGAGCAGTACTTC
>.|TRBV5-4|TRBJ2-5|TRBD1
CASSRGLQETQYF
TGTGCCAGCAGCAGGGGGCTACAAGAGACCCAGTACTTC
>.|TRBV2|TRBJ2-1|.
CASSAGGPLPGEQFF
TGTGCCAGCAGTGCCGGGGGACCCCTACCGGGGGAGCAGTTCTTC
>few|TRBV2|TRBJ1-5|.
CASSEDNQPQHF
TGTGCCAGCAGTGAAGATAATCAGCCCCAGCATTTT
>.|TRBV5-1|TRBJ2-7|TRBD1
CASSVTGGHEQYF
TGCGCCAGCAGCGTGACAGGGGGCCACGAGCAGTACTTC
>.|TRBV7-2|TRBJ2-7|TRBD2
CASSLALAGDYYEQYF
TGTGCCAGCAGCTTAGCACTAGCGGGAGACTACTACGAGCAGTACTTC
>once|TRBV9|TRBJ1-4|.
CASSASPEQFREKLFF
TGTGCCAGCAGCGCATCCCCGGAACAGTTTCGAGAAAAACTGTTTTTT
>.|TRBV7-2|TRBJ1-3|.
CASSLPAGSSGNTIYF
TGTGCCAGCAGCCTCCCCGCAGGGAGCTCTGGAAACACCATATATTTT
>.|TRBV7-9|TRBJ1-2|.
CASSGSAYGYTF
TGTGCCAGCAGTGGCAGCGCCTATGGCTACACCTTC
>.|TRBV5-1|TRBJ2-1|TRBD2
CASSLVLAGDNEQFF
TGCGCCAGCAGCTTGGTGCTAGCGGGAGACAATGAGCAGTTCTTC
>.|TRBV6-6|TRBJ1-6|.
CASVLRENSPLHF
TGTGCCAGCGTTCTTAGAGAAAATTCACCCCTCCACTTT
>.|TRBV7-2|TRBJ2-7|.
CASSLETGRFSYEQYF
TGTGCCAGCAGCTTAGAGACAGGTAGATTCTCCTACGAGCAGTACTTC
>few|TRBV5-4|TRBJ1-1|.
CASSLSGGRNTEAFF
TGTGCCAGCAGCTTGTCCGGGGGGAGGAACACTGAAGCTTTCTTT
>.|TRBV27|TRBJ1-1|TRBD1
CASSSITGGRMNTEAFF
TGTGCCAGCAGTTCAATCACAGGGGGGCGGATGAACACTGAAGCTTTCTTT
>.|TRBV6-1|TRBJ2-7|.
CASMVELPGEQYF
TGTGCCAGCATGGTTGAATTGCCCGGCGAGCAGTACTTC
>.|TRBV6-7|TRBJ2-7|TRBD2
CASRRGAVSTYEQYF
TGTGCCAGCAGGCGGGGGGCAGTATCCACCTACGAGCAGTACTTC
>.|TRBV10-1|TRBJ2-3|TRBD2
CASSASTSGLTDTQYF
TGCGCCAGCAGTGCTTCGACTAGCGGACTTACAGATACGCAGTATTTT
>.|TRBV4-2|TRBJ2-3|.
CASSQDSGITDTQYF
TGTGCCAGCAGCCAAGATAGCGGTATCACAGATACGCAGTATTTT
>.|TRBV18|TRBJ1-5|.
CASSPTGKQPQHF
TGTGCCAGCTCACCGACGGGGAAGCAGCCCCAGCATTTT
>.|TRBV10-3|TRBJ1-2|.
CAISPGEGLINYGYTF
TGTGCCATCAGTCCGGGTGAGGGGTTGATTAACTATGGCTACACCTTC
>few|TRBV7-9|TRBJ1-1|.
CASSLVTGLSEAFF
TGTGCCAGCAGCTTAGTCACAGGATTAAGTGAAGCTTTCTTT
>.|TRBV6-1|TRBJ2-7|.
CASRSDSYEQYF
TGTGCCAGCAGGAGCGACTCCTACGAGCAGTACTTC
>.|TRBV7-9|TRBJ1-1|TRBD1
CASSDRQGVNTEAFF
TGTGCCAGCAGCGATAGACAGGGGGTGAACACTGAAGCTTTCTTT
>.|TRBV9|TRBJ2-5|TRBD2
CASSVGAGDQETQYF
TGTGCCAGCAGCGTAGGTGCGGGAGACCAAGAGACCCAGTACTTC
>.|TRBV28|TRBJ1-6|.
CASSLGVSSYNSPLHF
TGTGCCAGCAGTTTGGGGGTCTCCTCCTATAATTCACCCCTCCACTTT
>.|TRBV7-3|TRBJ2-2|.
CASSATDTGELFF
TGTGCCAGCAGCGCCACCGACACCGGGGAGCTGTTTTTT
>.|TRBV29-1|TRBJ2-5|.
CSVVRGRVETQYF
TGCAGCGTTGTAAGGGGGAGGGTGGAGACCCAGTACTTC
>.|TRBV11-2|TRBJ2-1|TRBD1
CASSLVGFRARGYNEQFF
TGTGCCAGCAGCTTAGTGGGTTTCCGGGCCAGGGGGTACAATGAGCAGTTCTTC
>.|TRBV7-2|TRBJ2-2|TRBD2
CASSLGLSGMNTGELFF
TGTGCCAGCAGCTTAGGGCTTAGCGGGATGAACACCGGGGAGCTGTTTTTT
>.|TRBV9|TRBJ2-1|TRBD2
CASSVSSSGGAGNEQFF
TGTGCCAGCAGCGTATCGTCCAGCGGGGGGGCTGGCAATGAGCAGTTCTTC
>.|TRBV7-8|TRBJ2-1|.
CASSSNVESYNEQFF
TGTGCCAGCAGCTCGAACGTGGAGTCCTACAATGAGCAGTTCTTC
>.|TRBV5-1|TRBJ2-1|TRBD1
CASSLQGAQGINEQFF
TGCGCCAGCAGCTTGCAGGGGGCCCAAGGGATCAATGAGCAGTTCTTC
>.|TRBV5-1|TRBJ2-1|TRBD1
CASSARTGRLLGPTSGDEQFF
TGCGCCAGCAGCGCCCGGACAGGTAGATTGCTGGGACCCACCTCAGGAGATGAGCAGTTCTTC
>.|TRBV7-9|TRBJ2-2|.
CASSSRTYSGELFF
TGTGCCAGCAGCTCCAGGACCTACTCCGGGGAGCTGTTTTTT
>.|TRBV5-1|TRBJ2-5|.
CASSLVGGRYDETQYF
TGCGCCAGCAGCTTGGTGGGGGGGCGTTACGATGAGACCCAGTACTTC
>.|TRBV10-1|TRBJ1-6|TRBD1
CASSVGRDSHNSPLHF
TGCGCCAGCAGTGTTGGAAGGGACAGCCATAATTCACCCCTCCACTTT
>.|TRBV5-6|TRBJ2-1|.
CASSSGLYNEQFF
TGTGCCAGCAGCTCGGGACTCTACAATGAGCAGTTCTTC
>few|TRBV2|TRBJ1-2|.
CASRYGYTF
TGTGCCAGCAGATATGGCTACACCTTC
>once|TRBV5-4|TRBJ2-5|TRBD2
CASSLRLAGEETQYF
TGTGCCAGCAGCCTGAGACTAGCGGGAGAAGAGACCCAGTACTTC
>.|TRBV6-1|TRBJ1-4|TRBD1
CASRGTGWEKLFF
TGTGCCAGCAGAGGGACAGGGTGGGAAAAACTGTTTTTT
>.|TRBV5-1|TRBJ2-3|.
CASSLGSSTDTQYF
TGCGCCAGCAGCTTGGGCAGTAGCACAGATACGCAGTATTTT
>.|TRBV27|TRBJ2-1|.
CASSPRGAFDNEQFF
TGTGCCAGCAGTCCTAGGGGGGCGTTTGACAATGAGCAGTTCTTC
>.|TRBV5-4|TRBJ2-5|.
CASRWRDFQETQYF
TGTGCCAGCAGATGGAGGGATTTCCAAGAGACCCAGTACTTC
>.|TRBV9|TRBJ1-2|TRBD1
CASSEQGASGYTF
TGTGCCAGCAGCGAACAGGGGGCAAGTGGCTACACCTTC
>.|TRBV7-9|TRBJ1-2|TRBD1
CASSLRDSTFYGYTF
TGTGCCAGCAGCCTAAGGGACAGTACCTTTTATGGCTACACCTTC
>.|TRBV5-4|TRBJ1-1|.
CASSPAGSTEAFF
TGTGCCAGCAGCCCAGCGGGTAGCACTGAAGCTTTCTTT
>.|TRBV9|TRBJ2-7|.
CASSVRDHESYEQYF
TGTGCCAGCAGCGTAAGGGACCATGAATCCTACGAGCAGTACTTC
>once|TRBV27|TRBJ2-7|TRBD1
CASSFPGQADYEQYF
TGTGCCAGCAGTTTTCCGGGACAGGCTGACTACGAGCAGTACTTC